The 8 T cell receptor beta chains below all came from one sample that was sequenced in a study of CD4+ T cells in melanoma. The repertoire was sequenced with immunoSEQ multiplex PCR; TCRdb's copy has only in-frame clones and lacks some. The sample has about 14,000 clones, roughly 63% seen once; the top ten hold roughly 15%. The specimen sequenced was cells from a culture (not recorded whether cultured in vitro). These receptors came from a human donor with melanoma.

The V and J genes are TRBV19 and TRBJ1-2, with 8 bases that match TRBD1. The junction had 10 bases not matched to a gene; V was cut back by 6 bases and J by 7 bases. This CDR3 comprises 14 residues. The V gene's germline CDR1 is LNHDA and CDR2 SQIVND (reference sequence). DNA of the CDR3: TGTGCCAGTAGCCTAGCCGGGACAGGCCGTGGCTACACCTTC. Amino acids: CASSLAGTGRGYTF. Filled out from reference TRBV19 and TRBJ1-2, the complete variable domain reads DGGITQSPKYLFRKEGQNVTLSCEQNLNHDAMYWYRQDPGQGLRLIYYSQIVNDFQKGDIAEGYSVSREKKESFPLTVTSAQKNPTAFYLCASSLAGTGRGYTFGSGTRLTVV.

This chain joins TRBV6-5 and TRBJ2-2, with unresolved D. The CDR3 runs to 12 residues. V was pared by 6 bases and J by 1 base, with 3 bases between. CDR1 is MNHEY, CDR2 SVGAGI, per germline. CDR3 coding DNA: TGTGCCAGCAGAAAGAACACCGGGGAGCTGTTTTTT. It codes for CASRKNTGELFF.

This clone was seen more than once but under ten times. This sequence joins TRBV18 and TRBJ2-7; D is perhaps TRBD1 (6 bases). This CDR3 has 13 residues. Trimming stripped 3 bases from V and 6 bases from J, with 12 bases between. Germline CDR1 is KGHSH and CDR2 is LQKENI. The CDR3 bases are TGTGCCAGCTCACCCGGACAGTCGGGCGAGCAGTACTTC. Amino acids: CASSPGQSGEQYF.

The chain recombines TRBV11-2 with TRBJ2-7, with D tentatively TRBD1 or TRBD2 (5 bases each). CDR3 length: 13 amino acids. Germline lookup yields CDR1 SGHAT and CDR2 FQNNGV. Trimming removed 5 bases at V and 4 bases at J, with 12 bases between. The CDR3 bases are TGTGCCAGCAGCCTCGGGGACGCATACGAGCAGTACTTC. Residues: CASSLGDAYEQYF.

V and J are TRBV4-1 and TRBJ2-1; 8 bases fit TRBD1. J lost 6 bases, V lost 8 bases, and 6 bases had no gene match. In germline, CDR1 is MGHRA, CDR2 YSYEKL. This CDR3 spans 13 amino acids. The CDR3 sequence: CASGQDRVNEQFF. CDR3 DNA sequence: TGCGCCAGCGGACAGGACAGGGTCAATGAGCAGTTCTTC.

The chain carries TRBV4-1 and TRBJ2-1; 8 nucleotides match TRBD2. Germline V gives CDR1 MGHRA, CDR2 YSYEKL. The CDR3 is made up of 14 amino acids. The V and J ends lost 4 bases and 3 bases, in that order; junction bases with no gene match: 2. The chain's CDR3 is CASSLGRGYNEQFF. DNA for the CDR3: TGCGCCAGCAGCCTCGGGAGGGGCTACAATGAGCAGTTCTTC.

The CDR3 region has the DNA TGTGCCAGCAGTTCAAGGACAGGTATGAACACTGAAGCTTTCTTT. Its protein is CASSSRTGMNTEAFF. The J gene is TRBJ1-1, the V gene TRBV27; 7 positions agree with TRBD1. The junction had 5 bases not matched to a gene; V was cut back by 4 bases and J by 0 bases. Germline V lookup: CDR1 MNHEY, CDR2 SMNVEV (reference sequence). This CDR3 contains 15 residues.

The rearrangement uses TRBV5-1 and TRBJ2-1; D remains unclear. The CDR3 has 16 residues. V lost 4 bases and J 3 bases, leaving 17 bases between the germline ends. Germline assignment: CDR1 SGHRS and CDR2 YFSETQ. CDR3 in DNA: TGCGCCAGCAGCCCCAAACCGAGAGCTGTCTACAATGAGCAGTTCTTC. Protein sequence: CASSPKPRAVYNEQFF. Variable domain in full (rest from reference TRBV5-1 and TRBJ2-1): KAGVTQTPRYLIKTRGQQVTLSCSPISGHRSVSWYQQTPGQGLQFLFEYFSETQRNKGNFPGRFSGRQFSNSRSEMNVSTLELGDSALYLCASSPKPRAVYNEQFFGPGTRLTVL.